The 20 T cell receptor beta chains below come from one sample, sequenced in a study of blood T cells in healthy people across ages. A second PCR, run for about 6 to 11 cycles, used a sample-barcoded 5' primer plus a J-beta primer mix. Each CDR3 protein is one row after TCRdb ran MiXCR on the 5' RACE reads. The sample records about 1.1 million distinct CDR3 sequences, more than 30% being singletons. The sample was blood. These receptors all come from a young man in good health.

This clonotype has at least ten counts. J is TRBJ2-7 and V is TRBV18; 9 bases agree with TRBD1. The length of the CDR3 is 14 residues. Germline assignment: CDR1 KGHSH and CDR2 LQKENI. The J segment lost 2 bases and the V segment lost 5 bases, leaving 4 bases of the junction unmatched. CDR3 nucleotide sequence: TGTGCCAGCTCAACCGGGACAGGGCCCTACGAGCAGTACTTC. As protein: CASSTGTGPYEQYF.

This clonotype showed up many times. V is TRBV12-3 or TRBV12-4 and J is TRBJ2-1; 9 bases are shared with TRBD2. Trimming took 5 bases from V and 0 from J; bases not matched to a gene: 5. The CDR3 runs 16 residues. Written as DNA, the CDR3 is TGTGCCAGCAGTAAGACTAGCGGAAGCTCCTACAATGAGCAGTTCTTC. Encoded protein: CASSKTSGSSYNEQFF.

Only a few counts were recorded for this clonotype. This chain joins TRBV15 and TRBJ2-1; D gene unclear. In germline, CDR1 is LNHNV, CDR2 YYDKDF (reference sequence). The CDR3 covers 13 residues. V lost 3 bases, J lost 6 bases, and 9 bases lay in between. CDR3 sequence (DNA): TGTGCCACCAGCAGGGGAACACGCAATGAGCAGTTCTTC. Translated: CATSRGTRNEQFF.

This chain joins TRBV5-5 and TRBJ2-3; TRBD1 is a possible D gene (6 bases). Per the germline V gene, CDR1 is SGHKS and CDR2 is YYEKEE (reference sequence). Between the trimmed V and J ends, which lost 1 base and 2 bases, there was a span of 11 bases. This CDR3 region has 15 residues. CDR3 loop: CASSLTGPITDTQYF. CDR3 sequence (DNA): TGTGCCAGCAGCTTGACAGGGCCCATCACAGATACGCAGTATTTT.

This chain links TRBV7-3 with TRBJ2-1; TRBD1 or TRBD2 may be the D gene (5 bases each). Trimming shortened V by 5 bases and J by 0 bases, and 14 bases separated the two germline ends. Per germline, CDR1 SGHTA and CDR2 FQGTGA. The CDR3 loop spans 16 amino acids. The CDR3: CASSRTPGTSYNEQFF. The CDR3, as DNA: TGTGCCAGCAGCCGCACTCCCGGGACCTCCTACAATGAGCAGTTCTTC.

This clonotype was observed a handful of times. The rearrangement links TRBV4-3 to TRBJ1-2; D unresolved. The germline V gene encodes CDR1 LGHNA and CDR2 YSLEER. The CDR3 is 16 residues long. V lost 1 base and J lost 8, with 20 bases in between. The CDR3 region has the DNA TGCGCCAGCAGCCAAGTCTACCCTGAGAGGCTTCGCGGCTACACCTTC. The encoded protein is CASSQVYPERLRGYTF.

This clonotype has more than one count but fewer than ten. The rearrangement joins TRBV20-1 to TRBJ2-1; 7 positions match TRBD1. Unmatched junction bases numbered 9, after V lost 6 bases and J lost 10 bases. The germline V gene has CDR1 DFQATT and CDR2 SNEGSKA (reference sequence). The CDR3 is 12 residues long. DNA for the CDR3: TGCAGTGCAAAACACCAGGGGGAAGAGCAGTTCTTC. Amino acids: CSAKHQGEEQFF.

At least ten counts were recorded for this clonotype. The J gene is TRBJ1-1, the V gene TRBV5-1; D gene uncertain. The CDR3 is 16 amino acids. V dropped 0 bases and J dropped 6 bases, with 18 bases sitting between them. CDR1 is SGHRS, CDR2 YFSETQ, per germline. CDR3 nucleotide sequence: TGCGCCAGCAGCTTGGCCCGAGTGACGGGAACGGCTGAAGCTTTCTTT. Protein sequence: CASSLARVTGTAEAFF.

The chain combines TRBV5-5 with TRBJ1-2; D gene uncertain. Germline assignment: CDR1 SGHKS and CDR2 YYEKEE (reference sequence). With 0 bases removed from V and 2 bases from J, the gap between germline ends came to 11 bases. This CDR3 has 15 amino acids. CDR3 loop: CASSLARYRNYGYTF. The CDR3 DNA reads TGTGCCAGCAGCTTGGCCCGGTATCGGAACTATGGCTACACCTTC.

This clonotype occurred a few times. This rearrangement joins TRBV3-1 to TRBJ2-4; D possibly corresponds to TRBD2 (5 bases). The germline CDR1 and CDR2 sequences are LGHDT and YNNKEL (reference sequence). Trimming shortened V by 6 bases and J by 0 bases, and 24 bases separated the two germline ends. The CDR3 is 19 residues long. Here the CDR3 DNA reads TGTGCCAGCAGGAATGGACTTGCGGTTAACACGATAGCCAAAAACATTCAGTACTTC. This codes for CASRNGLAVNTIAKNIQYF.

This chain uses TRBV11-2 with TRBJ1-2, with D hard to call. The V gene lost 5 bases and the J gene lost 2 bases, with 18 bases spanning the gap. Germline V gene sequence: CDR1 SGHAT, CDR2 FQNNGV. This CDR3 is 16 amino acids long. CDR3 in DNA: TGTGCCAGCAGCCGCGGTGCGCGGGCTGAAAACTATGGCTACACCTTC. Its translation: CASSRGARAENYGYTF.

The chain joins TRBV5-1 to TRBJ2-3, with TRBD1 identical over 10 bases. With V trimmed by 4 bases and J by 7 bases, 6 bases remained unmatched. Germline loops: CDR1 SGHRS, CDR2 YFSETQ. The CDR3 loop spans 14 amino acids. CDR3 DNA: TGCGCCAGCAGCCCCGGGACAGGGGTTCATACGCAGTATTTT. Translated, it gives CASSPGTGVHTQYF.

The chain joins TRBV20-1 to TRBJ2-1, with D uncertain. Germline CDR1 and CDR2: DFQATT and SNEGSKA (reference sequence). The germline V and J ends were trimmed by 5 bases and 6 bases, with 8 bases remaining between them. The CDR3 is made up of 11 amino acids. The DNA of the CDR3 is TGCAGTGCTCACCAGGTCAATGAGCAGTTCTTC. As protein: CSAHQVNEQFF.

The chain recombines TRBV7-8 with TRBJ1-1; 9 bases fit TRBD1. The CDR3 length is 18 residues. Germline assignment: CDR1 SGHVS and CDR2 FQNEAQ. Trimming removed 3 bases from V and 0 bases from J; junction bases left unmatched: 11. The CDR3 DNA is TGTGCCAGCAGCTTGTTTTGGACAGGGGAACTCATGAACACTGAAGCTTTCTTT. Protein sequence: CASSLFWTGELMNTEAFF.

The rearrangement links TRBV5-1 to TRBJ1-1; weak D call: TRBD1 (5 bases). This CDR3 has 15 residues. Germline V gives CDR1 SGHRS, CDR2 YFSETQ. Trimming cost V 2 bases and J 3 bases, with 14 bases left between them. CDR3: CASSFGMGLDTEAFF. CDR3 bases: TGCGCCAGCAGCTTCGGCATGGGGCTGGACACTGAAGCTTTCTTT. Complete variable domain (other parts from reference TRBV5-1 and TRBJ1-1): KAGVTQTPRYLIKTRGQQVTLSCSPISGHRSVSWYQQTPGQGLQFLFEYFSETQRNKGNFPGRFSGRQFSNSRSEMNVSTLELGDSALYLCASSFGMGLDTEAFFGQGTRLTVV.

The chain has TRBV6-2 or TRBV6-3 and TRBJ2-3; 7 positions match TRBD2. V lost 5 bases and J lost 9; bases outside the gene matches: 5. Germline V gene lookup returns CDR1 MNHEY and CDR2 SVGEGT. The CDR3 runs to 12 residues. The CDR3 DNA is TGTGCCAGCAGTACGGGGGGACTAACGCAGTATTTT. It specifies CASSTGGLTQYF.

The chain links TRBV15 to TRBJ1-1, with 7 nucleotides matching TRBD1. CDR1 and CDR2 from the germline V gene are LNHNV and YYDKDF (reference sequence). V lost 4 bases, J lost 0 bases, and 11 bases stayed unmatched. CDR3 length equals 17 residues. The DNA of the CDR3 is TGTGCCACCAGCACTTCCGGGACAGTGAGCATGAACACTGAAGCTTTCTTT. The encoded protein is CATSTSGTVSMNTEAFF. The whole variable domain, filled in from reference TRBV15 and TRBJ1-1, reads DAMVIQNPRYQVTQFGKPVTLSCSQTLNHNVMYWYQQKSSQAPKLLFHYYDKDFNNEADTPDNFQSRRPNTSFCFLDIRSPGLGDTAMYLCATSTSGTVSMNTEAFFGQGTRLTVV.

Only a few counts were recorded for this clonotype. The V and J genes are TRBV12-5 and TRBJ1-2, with 8 bases fitting TRBD1. CDR1 is LGHNT, CDR2 FRNRAP, per germline. The length of the CDR3 is 13 residues. J was trimmed by 4 bases and V by 5 bases; bases with no gene match: 3. The CDR3 DNA reads as TGTGCTAGTGGTCGTCAGGGGGCCTATGGCTACACCTTC. As protein: CASGRQGAYGYTF.

The chain has TRBV7-2 and TRBJ1-6; 7 bases align to TRBD1. V dropped 7 bases and J dropped 9; count of bases not matched to a gene: 9. Germline loops: CDR1 SGHTA, CDR2 FQGNSA. The CDR3 is 14 residues long. For the CDR3, the DNA is TGTGCCAGCAACACGGGACAGAATACTTCACCCCTCCACTTT. This encodes CASNTGQNTSPLHF.

This clonotype was counted only a few times. This chain joins TRBV29-1 and TRBJ2-1, with D unresolved. Trimming removed 1 base from V and 5 bases from J, with 12 bases in between. Germline V gene data show CDR1 as SQVTM and CDR2 as ANQGSEA. This CDR3 contains 14 residues. This chain's CDR3 is CSVEARTLNNEQFF. CDR3 DNA: TGCAGCGTTGAAGCGAGGACCCTCAACAATGAGCAGTTCTTC.